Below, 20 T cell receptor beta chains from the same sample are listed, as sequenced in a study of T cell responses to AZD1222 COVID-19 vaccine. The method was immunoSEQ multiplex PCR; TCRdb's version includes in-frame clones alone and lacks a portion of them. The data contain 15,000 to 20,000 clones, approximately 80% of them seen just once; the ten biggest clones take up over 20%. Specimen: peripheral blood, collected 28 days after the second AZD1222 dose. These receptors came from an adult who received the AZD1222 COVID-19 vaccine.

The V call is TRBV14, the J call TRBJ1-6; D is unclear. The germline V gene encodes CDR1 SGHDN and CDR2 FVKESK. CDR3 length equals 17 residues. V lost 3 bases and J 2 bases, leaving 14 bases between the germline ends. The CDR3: CASSQKLGEAYNSPLHF. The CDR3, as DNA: TGTGCCAGCAGCCAGAAACTGGGCGAAGCCTATAATTCACCCCTCCACTTT.

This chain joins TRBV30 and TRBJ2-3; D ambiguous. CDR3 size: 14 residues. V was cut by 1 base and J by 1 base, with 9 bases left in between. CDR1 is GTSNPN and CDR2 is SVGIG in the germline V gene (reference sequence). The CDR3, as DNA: TGTGCCTGGAGTGATACATCCCGCACAGATACGCAGTATTTT. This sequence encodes CAWSDTSRTDTQYF.

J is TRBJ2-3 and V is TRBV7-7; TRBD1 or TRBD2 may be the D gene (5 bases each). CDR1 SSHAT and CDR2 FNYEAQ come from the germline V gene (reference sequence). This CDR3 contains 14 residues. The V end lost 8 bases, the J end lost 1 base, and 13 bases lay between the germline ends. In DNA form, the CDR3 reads TGTGCCAGCTCCCAGGGACCTGGCACAGATACGCAGTATTTT. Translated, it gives CASSQGPGTDTQYF.

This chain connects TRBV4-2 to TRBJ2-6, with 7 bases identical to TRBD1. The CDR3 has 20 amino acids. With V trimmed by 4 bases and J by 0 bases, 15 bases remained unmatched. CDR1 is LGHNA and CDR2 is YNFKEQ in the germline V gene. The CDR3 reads CASSLRNEDRFSSGANVLTF. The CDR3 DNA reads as TGTGCCAGCAGCCTCCGAAACGAGGACAGGTTTAGCTCTGGGGCCAACGTCCTGACTTTC.

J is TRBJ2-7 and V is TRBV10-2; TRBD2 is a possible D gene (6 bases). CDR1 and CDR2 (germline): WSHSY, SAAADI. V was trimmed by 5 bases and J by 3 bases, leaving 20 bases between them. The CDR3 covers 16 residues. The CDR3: CASSSLGSGRFYEQYF. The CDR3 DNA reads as TGCGCCAGCAGTTCTTTGGGTAGCGGCCGATTCTACGAGCAGTACTTC.

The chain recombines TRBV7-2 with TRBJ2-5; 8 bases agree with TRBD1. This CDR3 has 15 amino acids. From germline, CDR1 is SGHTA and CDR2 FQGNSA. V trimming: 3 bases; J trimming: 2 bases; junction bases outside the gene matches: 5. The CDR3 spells CASSFQGAVQETQYF. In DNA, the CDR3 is TGTGCCAGCAGCTTCCAGGGGGCGGTTCAAGAGACCCAGTACTTC.

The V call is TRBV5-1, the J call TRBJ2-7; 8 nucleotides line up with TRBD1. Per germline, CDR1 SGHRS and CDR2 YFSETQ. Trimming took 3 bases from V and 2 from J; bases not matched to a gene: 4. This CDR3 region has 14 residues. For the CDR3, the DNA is TGCGCCAGCAGCTCCGGGACAGGCACCTACGAGCAGTACTTC. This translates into CASSSGTGTYEQYF.

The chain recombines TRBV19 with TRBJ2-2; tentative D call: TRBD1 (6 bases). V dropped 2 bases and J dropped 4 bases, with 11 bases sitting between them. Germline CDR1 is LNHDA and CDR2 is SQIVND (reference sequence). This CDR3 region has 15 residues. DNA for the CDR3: TGTGCCAGTAGTATAAACAGGGAAAGCACCGGGGAGCTGTTTTTT. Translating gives CASSINRESTGELFF.

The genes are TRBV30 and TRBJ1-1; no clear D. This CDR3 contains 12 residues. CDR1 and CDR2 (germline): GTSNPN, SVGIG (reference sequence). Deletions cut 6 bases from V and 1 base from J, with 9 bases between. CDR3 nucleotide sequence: TGTGCCTGCGGGAGGTCGAACACTGAAGCTTTCTTT. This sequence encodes CACGRSNTEAFF.

The CDR3 loop is CASSQDPPGGYSPLHF. The CDR3 nucleotides are TGTGCCAGCAGCCAAGATCCTCCAGGGGGTTATTCACCCCTCCACTTT. J is TRBJ1-6 and V is TRBV3-1 (or the pseudogene TRBV3-2), with 7 bases fitting TRBD1. The CDR3 is 16 residues long. Trimming removed 0 bases from V and 8 bases from J; junction bases left unmatched: 7. CDR1 and CDR2 from the germline V gene are LGHDT and YNNKEL (reference sequence).

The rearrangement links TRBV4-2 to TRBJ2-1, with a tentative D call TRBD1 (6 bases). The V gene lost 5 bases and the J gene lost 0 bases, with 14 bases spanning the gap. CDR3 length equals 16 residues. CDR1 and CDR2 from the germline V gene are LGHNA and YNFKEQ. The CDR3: CASSLTQGSSYNEQFF. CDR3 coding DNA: TGTGCCAGCAGCTTAACACAGGGATCCTCCTACAATGAGCAGTTCTTC.

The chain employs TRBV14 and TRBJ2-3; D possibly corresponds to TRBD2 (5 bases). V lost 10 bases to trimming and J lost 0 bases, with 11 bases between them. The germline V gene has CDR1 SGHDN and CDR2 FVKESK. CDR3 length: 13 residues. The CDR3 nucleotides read TGTGCCACCTCGGAGGCGAGCACAGATACGCAGTATTTT. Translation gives CATSEASTDTQYF.

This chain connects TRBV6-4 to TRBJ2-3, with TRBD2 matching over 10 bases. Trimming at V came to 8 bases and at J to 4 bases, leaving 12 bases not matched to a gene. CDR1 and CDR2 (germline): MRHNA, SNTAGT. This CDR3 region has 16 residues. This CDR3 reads CASPPPGLAGADTQYF. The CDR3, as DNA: TGTGCCAGCCCTCCCCCCGGGCTAGCGGGAGCAGATACGCAGTATTTT.

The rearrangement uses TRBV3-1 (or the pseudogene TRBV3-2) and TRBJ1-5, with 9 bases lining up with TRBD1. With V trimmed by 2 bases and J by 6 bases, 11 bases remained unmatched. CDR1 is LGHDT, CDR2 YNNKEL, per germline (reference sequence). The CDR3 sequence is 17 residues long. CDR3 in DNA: TGTGCCAGCAGCCAACGTGGGCCGGGACAGGGTATTCAGCCCCAGCATTTT. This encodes CASSQRGPGQGIQPQHF.

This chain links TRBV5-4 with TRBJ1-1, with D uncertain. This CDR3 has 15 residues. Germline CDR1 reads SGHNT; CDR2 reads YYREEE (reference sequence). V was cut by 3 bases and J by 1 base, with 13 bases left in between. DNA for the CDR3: TGTGCCAGCAGCTCCCGTAGCCGGGCGAACACTGAAGCTTTCTTT. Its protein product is CASSSRSRANTEAFF.

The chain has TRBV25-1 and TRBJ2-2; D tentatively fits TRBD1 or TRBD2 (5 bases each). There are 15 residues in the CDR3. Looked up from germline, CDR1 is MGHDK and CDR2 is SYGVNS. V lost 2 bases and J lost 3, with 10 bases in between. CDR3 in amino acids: CASSEPGTYTGELFF. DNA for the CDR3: TGTGCCAGCAGTGAACCCGGGACCTACACCGGGGAGCTGTTTTTT.

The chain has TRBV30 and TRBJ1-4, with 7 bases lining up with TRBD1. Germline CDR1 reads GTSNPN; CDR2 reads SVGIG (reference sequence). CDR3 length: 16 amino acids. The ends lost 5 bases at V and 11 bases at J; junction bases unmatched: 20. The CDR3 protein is CAWALTGQRGSRKLFF. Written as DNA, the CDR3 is TGTGCCTGGGCTCTGACAGGGCAACGGGGATCTCGGAAACTGTTTTTT.

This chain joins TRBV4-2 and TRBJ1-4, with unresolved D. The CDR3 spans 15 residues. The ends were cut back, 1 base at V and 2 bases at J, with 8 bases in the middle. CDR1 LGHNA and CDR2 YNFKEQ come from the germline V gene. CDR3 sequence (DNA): TGTGCCAGCAGCCAAGTCCGGGATACTAATGAAAAACTGTTTTTT. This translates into CASSQVRDTNEKLFF.

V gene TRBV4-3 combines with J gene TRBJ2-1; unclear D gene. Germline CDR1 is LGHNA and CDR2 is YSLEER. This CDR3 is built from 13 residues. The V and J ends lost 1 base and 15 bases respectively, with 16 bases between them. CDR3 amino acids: CASSQGSRQVRFF. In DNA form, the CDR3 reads TGCGCCAGCAGCCAAGGTTCCCGGCAAGTCCGGTTCTTC.

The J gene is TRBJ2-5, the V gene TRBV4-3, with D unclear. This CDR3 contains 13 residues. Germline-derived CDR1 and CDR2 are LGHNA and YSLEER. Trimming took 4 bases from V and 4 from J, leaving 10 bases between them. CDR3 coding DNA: TGCGCCAGCAGCCTAGAGACCGGAGAGACCCAGTACTTC. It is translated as CASSLETGETQYF.